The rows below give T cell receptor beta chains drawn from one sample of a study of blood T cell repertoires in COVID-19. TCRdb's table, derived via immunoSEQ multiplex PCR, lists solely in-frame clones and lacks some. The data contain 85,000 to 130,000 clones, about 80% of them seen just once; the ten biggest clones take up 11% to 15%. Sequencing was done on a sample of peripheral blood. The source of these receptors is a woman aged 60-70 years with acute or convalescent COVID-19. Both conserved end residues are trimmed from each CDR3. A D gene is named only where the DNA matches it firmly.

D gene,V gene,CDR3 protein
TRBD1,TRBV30,AWTDRDRGSHT
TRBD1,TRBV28,ASSFSTGSNYGYT
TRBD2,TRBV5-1,ASSLRSRTSGGDYEQF
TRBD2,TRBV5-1,ASSLMASGTQETQY
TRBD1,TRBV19,ASSMGTGWKTQY
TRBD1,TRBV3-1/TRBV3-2,ASSTRGPEYGYT
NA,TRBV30,AWGFRLEQPQH
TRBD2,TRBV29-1,SARGGGRNAYEQY
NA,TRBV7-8,ASSLALRDISTLH
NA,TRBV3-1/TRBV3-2,ASSPSGGWYGYT
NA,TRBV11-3,ASSDGGPVYNEQF
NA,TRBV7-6,ASSKEEGPASYEQY
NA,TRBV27,ASSLSTQGSLGGYT
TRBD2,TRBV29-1,SVEGSGRGADTQY
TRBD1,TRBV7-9,ASSYDRGNSPLH
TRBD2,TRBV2,ASNRLAGVFQETQY
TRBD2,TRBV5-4,ASRLSGGAYEQY
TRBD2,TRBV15,ATSRDLGAGEGNEQF
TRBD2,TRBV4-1,ASSQVGGRPTGELF
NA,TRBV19,ASSIGQAGRVTGELF
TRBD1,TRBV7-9,ASSAEGQGKAF
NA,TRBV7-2,ASSLVYQETQY
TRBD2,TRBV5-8,ASSLELAGGEQF
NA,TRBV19,ASSRGLAQGWGVYGYT
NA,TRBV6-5,ASSRAMDQETQY
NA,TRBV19,ASSHDSRNGYT
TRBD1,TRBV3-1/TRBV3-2,ASSLRWASGTGFHEQF
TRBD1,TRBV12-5,ASGGLGTGIIADTQY
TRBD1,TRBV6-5,ASRDTGGGETQY
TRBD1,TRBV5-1,ASSLTGGNRELF
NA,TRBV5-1,ASSLYNRDKGYEQY
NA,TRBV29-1,SVRDETQY
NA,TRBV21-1,ASSQGVRASGGYT
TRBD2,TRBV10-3,AISESDSGRNTGELF
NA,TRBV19,ASSREGLNQPQH
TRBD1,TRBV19,ASSIDSPGGPRYSNYGYT
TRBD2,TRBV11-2,ASSFGTSGRGETQY
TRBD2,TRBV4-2,ASSRGGYNEQF
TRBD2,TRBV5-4,ASSIRLAGEETQY
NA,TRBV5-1,ASSLAGVDGNTIY
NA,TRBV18,ASSRSDSYNEKLF
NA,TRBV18,ASSPELGHAKGYT
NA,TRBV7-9,ASSLGVEIGEQF
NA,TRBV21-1,ASSLLSASGIPYEQY
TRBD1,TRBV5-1,ASSTGGSYNEQF
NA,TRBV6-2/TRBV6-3,ASSWQVNTEAF
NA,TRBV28,ASSPRGYEQY
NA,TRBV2,ASTLQTQANTEAF
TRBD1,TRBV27,ATNSWGTGGTGELF
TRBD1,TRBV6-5,ASSRTGAYEQY
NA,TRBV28,ASDRTQNEQY
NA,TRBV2,ASSDLSRVYGYT
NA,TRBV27,ASSLQQGYGYT
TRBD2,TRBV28,ASSWLLAGPVEQY